Listed below are T cell receptor beta chains from one sample, sequenced in a study of T cell responses to AZD1222 COVID-19 vaccine. Clones were read by immunoSEQ multiplex PCR, and TCRdb kept only the in-frame ones, dropping some. This table has roughly 93,000 clones, roughly nine tenths appearing once. The specimen comprised peripheral blood, sampled on day 0 of AZD1222 vaccination. The receptors stem from an adult in good health. The CDR3 runs from the conserved cysteine through the conserved F or W. D genes are given only for firm matches. Size values are once, few and many counts, or a class for expanded clones, and some rows have none.

d_call,clone_size,j_call,v_call,cdr3_nt,cdr3_aa
TRBD1,-,TRBJ2-2,TRBV9,TGTGCCAGCAGCCGGGACAGGGGTGGAACCGGGGAGCTGTTTTTT,CASSRDRGGTGELFF
TRBD1,-,TRBJ2-1,TRBV6-2/TRBV6-3,TGTGCCAGCAGTCCAAGGACAGGGGGCGATGAGCAGTTCTTC,CASSPRTGGDEQFF
TRBD2,-,TRBJ2-2,TRBV4-2,TGTGCCAGCAGCCAAGATGTAGCGGGAGGCGGGGAGCTGTTTTTT,CASSQDVAGGGELFF
-,-,TRBJ1-2,TRBV19,TGTGCCAGTAGTAACGTCGGAGGCTACACCTTC,CASSNVGGYTF
TRBD2,-,TRBJ2-3,TRBV5-4,TGTGCCAGCAGCTTGGTAATAGCGGGGAGCACAGATACGCAGTATTTT,CASSLVIAGSTDTQYF
TRBD2,-,TRBJ2-3,TRBV6-1,TGTGCCAGCAGTGAAGGTCCGGGACTACGAGATACGCAGTATTTT,CASSEGPGLRDTQYF
-,-,TRBJ2-5,TRBV5-1,TGCGCCAGCAGGGGCCAGGTGGGGATAAAAGAGACCCAGTACTTC,CASRGQVGIKETQYF
-,-,TRBJ1-4,TRBV5-1,TGCGCCAGCAGCCCCGGAGGGGGGCTGGGGAATGAAAAACTGTTTTTT,CASSPGGGLGNEKLFF
-,-,TRBJ1-2,TRBV7-5,TGTGCCAGAAAAACAGGTATTTATGGCTATGGCTACACCTTC,CARKTGIYGYGYTF
-,-,TRBJ1-1,TRBV6-1,TGTGCCAGCAGTGACAGGGGACCGAGGAACACTGAAGCTTTCTTT,CASSDRGPRNTEAFF
-,-,TRBJ2-1,TRBV2,TGTGCCAGCATGGGTACGAGGGATTATTACAATGAGCAGTTCTTC,CASMGTRDYYNEQFF
TRBD1,-,TRBJ1-4,TRBV6-5,TGTGCCAGCAGACTTCAGGGGGCTGGAGAAAAACTGTTTTTT,CASRLQGAGEKLFF
-,-,TRBJ2-2,TRBV3-1/TRBV3-2,TGTGCCAGCAGCCAACCGGACGGGAGTGGCGGGGAGCTGTTTTTT,CASSQPDGSGGELFF
-,-,TRBJ2-7,TRBV5-1,TGCGCCAGCAGCTTGGAGACCCTTGCCCAGGGATCCTACGAGCAGTACTTC,CASSLETLAQGSYEQYF
TRBD1,-,TRBJ2-2,TRBV9,TGTGCCAGCAGCGTAGCCCCACCGGGACAGGCCCGGGGCACCGGGGAGCTGTTTTTT,CASSVAPPGQARGTGELFF
-,-,TRBJ1-5,TRBV3-1/TRBV3-2,TGTGCCAGCAGCCAGCGAAGGGGCAGGGTTCAGCCCCAGCATTTT,CASSQRRGRVQPQHF
-,few,TRBJ2-1,TRBV19,TGTGCCAGTAGTAAATTAGAGGGGGTCGTGGGGTCCTACAATGAGCAGTTCTTC,CASSKLEGVVGSYNEQFF
-,-,TRBJ1-1,TRBV3-1/TRBV3-2,TGTGCCAGCAGGAGGGACACTTGCTACACTGAAGCTTTCTTT,CASRRDTCYTEAFF
TRBD2,-,TRBJ2-7,TRBV19,TGTGCCAGTAGTATCGGGGCTAGCGGGAGGCCTAACAGCTACTTC,CASSIGASGRPNSYF
TRBD2,-,TRBJ2-5,TRBV4-3,TGCGCCAGCAGCCAAAACCACGCGGGAGGGGAGACCCAGTACTTC,CASSQNHAGGETQYF
-,-,TRBJ2-3,TRBV7-2,TGTGCCAGCAGCTTAGGGCCGGCCACAGATACGCAGTATTTT,CASSLGPATDTQYF
TRBD2,-,TRBJ2-7,TRBV7-3,TGTGCCAGCAGCCATGATGGGACTAGCGGGACCAACGAGCAGTACTTC,CASSHDGTSGTNEQYF
-,-,TRBJ1-5,TRBV28,TGTGCCAGCAGTTTAGGGGGCCATAGCAATCAGCCCCAGCATTTT,CASSLGGHSNQPQHF
-,-,TRBJ1-3,TRBV6-5,TGTGCCAGCAGCGAGAATTTCGGCTCTGGAAACACCATATATTTT,CASSENFGSGNTIYF
-,-,TRBJ2-3,TRBV7-2,TGTGCCAGCAGCGCAGACCGGGTCTCCAGGGATACGCAGTATTTT,CASSADRVSRDTQYF
TRBD1,-,TRBJ2-7,TRBV28,TGTGCCAGCTGGGACAGGGGGGACGAGCAGTACTTC,CASWDRGDEQYF
-,once,TRBJ2-1,TRBV4-1,TGCGCCAGCAGCCAAGAAAGAGGGGGAGGGGTCGATGAGCAGTTCTTC,CASSQERGGGVDEQFF
-,-,TRBJ2-2,TRBV9,TGTGCCAGCAGCGTATCGGGGGACACGAACACCGGGGAGCTGTTTTTT,CASSVSGDTNTGELFF
TRBD2,-,TRBJ2-3,TRBV7-3,TGTGCCAGCAGCAAACTAGCGGGAGGCACTAGCACAGATACGCAGTATTTT,CASSKLAGGTSTDTQYF
TRBD2,-,TRBJ2-1,TRBV11-3,TGTGCCAGCAGCCATGCGGGGGGCGATGAGCAGTTCTTC,CASSHAGGDEQFF
TRBD2,-,TRBJ2-3,TRBV28,TGTGCCAGCAGGGGGACTAGCGGGCGAAATACGCAGTATTTT,CASRGTSGRNTQYF
-,-,TRBJ2-7,TRBV11-2,TGTGCCAGCAGCCCTACAGGGTCCTACGAGCAGTACTTC,CASSPTGSYEQYF
-,once,TRBJ2-5,TRBV7-6,TGTGCCAGCAGCTCAACCGAATCGGGACTGGAGACCCAGTACTTC,CASSSTESGLETQYF
TRBD1,-,TRBJ2-7,TRBV18,TGTGCCAGCTCCCGGACAGGGGCCTACGAGCAGTACTTC,CASSRTGAYEQYF
-,-,TRBJ2-3,TRBV7-2,TGTGCCAGCAGCCCTACAGGAAACACAGATACGCAGTATTTT,CASSPTGNTDTQYF
TRBD1,-,TRBJ2-7,TRBV4-3,TGCGCCAGCAGCCAAGATAGGACAGGGTTTTCGCACACGGCTGGGGAGCAGTACTTC,CASSQDRTGFSHTAGEQYF
-,-,TRBJ1-5,TRBV19,TGTGCCAGTACACCGTATGGGGATGGCAATCAGCCCCAGCATTTT,CASTPYGDGNQPQHF
-,-,TRBJ1-5,TRBV3-1/TRBV3-2,TGTGCCAGCAGCCTTAGGGCGGGGGTTCAGCCCCAGCATTTT,CASSLRAGVQPQHF
-,once,TRBJ1-4,TRBV3-1/TRBV3-2,TGTGCCAGCAGCCCCCCATCCCGGAGAGATGAAAAACTGTTTTTT,CASSPPSRRDEKLFF
TRBD1,-,TRBJ2-7,TRBV10-3,TGTGCCATCTCTGGGCCGGGACAGGGGACCGAGCAGTACTTC,CAISGPGQGTEQYF